The T cell receptor (beta chain) under discussion was sequenced for a study of vaccination and CD4 T cells after COVID-19. Study as a whole: A few convalescent patients gave samples at day 14 post-vaccination, and they were sampled again at days 161 to 241 post-vaccination.

CD4+ T cells that had been cultured provided DNA sequenced with the Oncomine TCR Beta short-read assay. In TCRdb, the PCR reads were re-called with MiXCR into one record per CDR3 protein. The data hold under 20,000 distinct CDR3 sequences, with roughly half observed a single time. General study points: Among convalescent patients, a median 86.3% of reactive clones emerged only after vaccination.

CDR3 size: 13 residues. Germline V gene lookup returns CDR1 MDHEN and CDR2 SYDVKM. The V end was cut by 5 bases, the J end by 1 base, with 8 bases between. Time point noted: late sampling 161 to 241 days after vaccination in three convalescent patients. Specified treatment: roughly 10-day PBMC culture with coronavirus spike peptide pools or control peptides (ViraFEST assay). ViraFEST enlarged antigen-specific T cell populations with peptide pools and afterwards sequenced TCRs. IL-2 at approximately 10 IU/ml and peptide pools at approximately 10 ug/ml were added to PBMCs cultured at over 1.5 million per well. As concerns this clonotype: Its antigen is undetermined.

The receptor comes from a human donor who had recovered from COVID-19. This chain uses TRBV28 with TRBJ1-2; D possibly corresponds to TRBD1 (5 bases). The sample here was CD4+ T cells from blood, cultured in vitro, taken about 7 months after SARS-CoV-2 vaccination. The CDR3 sequence: CASSLDNNYGYTF. The CDR3 DNA follows: TGTGCCAGCAGTCTGGACAATAACTATGGCTACACCTTC.